The present TCR beta chain was sequenced within a study of cytomegalovirus exposure and HLA in healthy donors. Findings and limits, study-wide: TCR beta chain V- and J-gene trimming was linked, in a later analysis, to a missense variant in DCLRE1C. The authors confirmed in vitro that three CMV-associated chains were specific for CMV antigens.

This clone showed up just once. Its antigen is not identified. PCR amplification relied on 60 Vbeta primers (plus 13 Jbeta primers). The repertoire was sequenced with immunoSEQ multiplex PCR; TCRdb's copy has only in-frame clones and lacks some. Found here are around 270,000 clones, about four fifths of them singletons; the top ten hold about 0.29%. The sequence was collected from a girl aged 2 to 9 in good health and CMV-seronegative. Material: PBMCs.

The DNA of the CDR3 is TGTGCCTGGACAAGACAGGGGGGCACCTACGAGCAGTACTTC. Translating gives CAWTRQGGTYEQYF. The rearrangement links TRBV30 to TRBJ2-7, with 9 bases identical to TRBD1. The length of the CDR3 is 14 residues. Germline loops: CDR1 GTSNPN, CDR2 SVGIG (reference sequence). Trimming removed 4 bases from V and 2 bases from J; junction bases left unmatched: 6.